This T cell receptor (beta chain) is from a study of beta chain features in type 1 diabetes. Expressed TCRB transcripts were sequenced after all isolated RNA was converted to cDNA. This table comes from immunoSEQ multiplex PCR, and its TCRdb copy is limited to in-frame clones, with some not included. The table records 140,000 or so clones, 8.5% to 12% of them present only once. This clone was observed a few times. The antigen remains unidentified. Notes on the study in general: Type 1 diabetes patients showed a moderate but significant shortening of TCRB CDR3s in all four CD4+ subsets. Researchers reported that naive, central memory and Treg TCRB repertoires appeared more similar in patients than in healthy donors. Researchers could not determine here whether HLA type influences TCRB rearrangement.

The V end was cut by 1 base, the J end by 8 bases, with 20 bases between. Germline CDR1 and CDR2: MDHEN and SYDVKM. This CDR3 contains 16 residues. The sequence was obtained from a man younger than 35 in good health. The sequenced material came from naive CD4+ T cells from blood. The chain combines TRBV28 with TRBJ1-2; D unresolved. The CDR3 loop reads CASSLFGGSTRGGYTF. Written as DNA, the CDR3 is TGTGCCAGCAGTTTATTTGGAGGCAGCACCCGAGGGGGCTACACCTTC.